This T cell receptor beta chain was observed in a study of T cell repertoires in cytomegalovirus infection. Overall study context: CMV infection plus the matching HLA type was flagged by public TCR beta signatures. The study, taken as a whole, reports: There were HLA-C-restricted CMV-specific TCR beta clonotypes dominating the ex vivo response. Of the TCR beta families, the public ones yielded a cumulative frequency that identified carriers of CMV plus the relevant HLA.

This clonotype came up a few times. Its target is unknown. TCRdb used MiXCR to reprocess the reads, holding one entry per CDR3 protein. Among 300,000 to 450,000 distinct CDR3 sequences listed, roughly 18% were seen once. The sample taken for sequencing was PBMCs. The clonotype originates from a human donor in good health (CMV status not recorded). Some clones in this sample may be carry-over from other donors' samples.

As DNA, the CDR3 is TGTGCCAGCACCCTCTTACAGGGCGAGAACTATGGCTACACCTTC. Translated: CASTLLQGENYGYTF. The chain couples TRBV12-3 or TRBV12-4 to TRBJ1-2; TRBD1 is a possible D gene (6 bases). The germline V and J ends were trimmed by 7 bases and 2 bases, with 17 bases remaining between them. This CDR3 contains 15 residues.